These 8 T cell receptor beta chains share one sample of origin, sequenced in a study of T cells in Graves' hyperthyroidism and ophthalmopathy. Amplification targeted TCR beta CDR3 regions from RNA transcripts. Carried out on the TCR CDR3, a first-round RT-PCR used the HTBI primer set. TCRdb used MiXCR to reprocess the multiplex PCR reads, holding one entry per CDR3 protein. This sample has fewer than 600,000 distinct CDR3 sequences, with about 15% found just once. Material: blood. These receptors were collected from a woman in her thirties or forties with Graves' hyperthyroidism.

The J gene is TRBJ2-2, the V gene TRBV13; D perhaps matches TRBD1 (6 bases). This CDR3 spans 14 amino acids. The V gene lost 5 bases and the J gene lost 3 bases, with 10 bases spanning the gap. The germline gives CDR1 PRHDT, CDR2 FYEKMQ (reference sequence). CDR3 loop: CASSRQEYTGELFF. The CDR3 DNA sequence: TGTGCCAGCAGCCGACAGGAGTACACCGGGGAGCTGTTTTTT.

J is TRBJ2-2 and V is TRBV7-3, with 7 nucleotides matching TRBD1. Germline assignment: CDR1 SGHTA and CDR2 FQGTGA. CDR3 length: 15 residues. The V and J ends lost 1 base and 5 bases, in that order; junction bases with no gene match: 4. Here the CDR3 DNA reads TGTGCCAGCAGCTTAATGGGACAGTTAACCGGGGAGCTGTTTTTT. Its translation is CASSLMGQLTGELFF.

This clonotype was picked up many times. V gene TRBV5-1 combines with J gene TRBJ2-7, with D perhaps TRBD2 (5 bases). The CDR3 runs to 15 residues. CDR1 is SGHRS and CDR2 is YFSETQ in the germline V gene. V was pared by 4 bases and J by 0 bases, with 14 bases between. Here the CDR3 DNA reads TGCGCCAGCAGCACGGCGCCGGGGAGCTCCTACGAGCAGTACTTC. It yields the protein CASSTAPGSSYEQYF.

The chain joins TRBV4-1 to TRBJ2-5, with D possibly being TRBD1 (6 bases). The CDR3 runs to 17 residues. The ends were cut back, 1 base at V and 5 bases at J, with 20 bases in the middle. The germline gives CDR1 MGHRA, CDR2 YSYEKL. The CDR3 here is CASSQAQGTLTGETQYF. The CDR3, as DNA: TGCGCCAGCAGCCAAGCGCAGGGGACCCTGACCGGGGAGACCCAGTACTTC.

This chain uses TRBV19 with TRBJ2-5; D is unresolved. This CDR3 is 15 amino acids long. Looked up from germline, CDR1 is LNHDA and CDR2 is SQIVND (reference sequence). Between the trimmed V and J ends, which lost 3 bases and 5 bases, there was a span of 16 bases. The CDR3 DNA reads TGTGCCAGTAGTATCGGTAAGGGTCCAGTGGAGACCCAGTACTTC. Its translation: CASSIGKGPVETQYF.

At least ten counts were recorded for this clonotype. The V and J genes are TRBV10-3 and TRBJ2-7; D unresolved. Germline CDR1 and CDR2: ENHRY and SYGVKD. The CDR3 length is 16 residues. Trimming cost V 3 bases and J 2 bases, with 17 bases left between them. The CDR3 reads CAISDLRHDATYEQYF. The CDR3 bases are TGTGCCATCAGTGACCTTCGGCACGATGCAACCTACGAGCAGTACTTC.

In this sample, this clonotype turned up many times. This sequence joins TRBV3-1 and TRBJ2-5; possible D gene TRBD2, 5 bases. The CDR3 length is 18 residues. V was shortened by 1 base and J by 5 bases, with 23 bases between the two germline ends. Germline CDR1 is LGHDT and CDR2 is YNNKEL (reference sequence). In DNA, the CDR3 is TGTGCCAGCAGCCAAGGTAACCTTTTCGGGCTGGGAGTGGAGACCCAGTACTTC. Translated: CASSQGNLFGLGVETQYF.

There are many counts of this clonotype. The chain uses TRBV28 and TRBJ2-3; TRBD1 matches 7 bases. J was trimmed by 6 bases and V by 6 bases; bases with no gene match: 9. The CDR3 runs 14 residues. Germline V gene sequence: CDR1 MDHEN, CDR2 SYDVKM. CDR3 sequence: CASSGTKGADTQYF. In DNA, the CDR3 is TGTGCCAGCAGCGGGACCAAGGGGGCGGATACGCAGTATTTT.